This TCR beta chain came from a study of cytomegalovirus exposure and HLA in healthy donors. General observations from the study: Immune exposure information available was restricted to CMV serostatus. The authors judged a highly shared variant cluster likely a sequencing artifact.

The PCR contained 60 Vbeta and 13 Jbeta primers. Methods used by the authors: Later, 65 million to 90 million unique TCR beta chains were counted in an analysis, and around 11 million of them were shared. This table comes from immunoSEQ multiplex PCR, and its TCRdb copy is limited to in-frame clones, with some not included. That table supplies the V and J calls and clone size; D and trimming were determined from the DNA. The sample includes more than 150,000 clones, around 72% of them seen just once. Trimming shortened V by 5 bases and J by 4 bases, and 6 bases separated the two germline ends. This CDR3 has 11 residues. Germline values: CDR1 LNHDA, CDR2 SQIVND (reference sequence). Concerning this clone: No antigen is known for it.

The receptor's source is a woman in her 50s in good health and CMV-seropositive. The chain uses TRBV19 and TRBJ2-7; the D gene is possibly TRBD2 (5 bases). The sample comprised PBMCs. DNA for the CDR3: TGTGCCAGTAGTGAGGGTTACGAGCAGTACTTC. This gives the protein CASSEGYEQYF. Drawing the rest from reference TRBV19 and TRBJ2-7, the complete variable domain is DGGITQSPKYLFRKEGQNVTLSCEQNLNHDAMYWYRQDPGQGLRLIYYSQIVNDFQKGDIAEGYSVSREKKESFPLTVTSAQKNPTAFYLCASSEGYEQYFGPGTRLTVT.